The 9 T cell receptor beta chains presented below share a single source sample, sequenced in a study of cytomegalovirus exposure and HLA in healthy donors. Clones were read by immunoSEQ multiplex PCR, and TCRdb kept only the in-frame ones, dropping some. The sample gives some 170,000 clones, just under 90% of which show up once; roughly 1.3% is in the top ten. The specimen was PBMCs. The receptor set was obtained from a woman aged 25 to 39 in good health and CMV-seronegative.

The V and J genes are TRBV12-5 and TRBJ1-4, with D perhaps TRBD1 (5 bases). V was clipped by 3 bases and J by 0 bases, with 11 bases between them. Germline-derived CDR1 and CDR2 are LGHNT and FRNRAP. The CDR3 is 16 amino acids. Here the CDR3 reads CASGFVPGSTNEKLFF. The CDR3 bases are TGTGCTAGTGGTTTCGTTCCAGGGTCAACTAATGAAAAACTGTTTTTT.

The V call is TRBV13, the J call TRBJ2-7; maybe TRBD1 (6 bases). The CDR3 consists of 14 residues. Germline V CDR1 and CDR2: PRHDT, FYEKMQ (reference sequence). Trimming cost V 4 bases and J 4 bases, with 14 bases left between them. The DNA for the CDR3 is TGTGCCAGCAGCTCCCGACAGGCTAAGTACGAGCAGTACTTC. It specifies CASSSRQAKYEQYF.

This clone was observed a few times. The genes are TRBV5-1 and TRBJ2-3; 7 bases align to TRBD2. The CDR3 is 17 amino acids. Germline V lookup: CDR1 SGHRS, CDR2 YFSETQ. With 4 bases clipped from V and 1 base from J, the junction kept 12 bases outside the gene matches. The CDR3 DNA reads TGCGCCAGCAGCGCGGGGGTGGGGGGATTAGGCACAGATACGCAGTATTTT. Translation: CASSAGVGGLGTDTQYF.

This clone was found many times. The chain has TRBV19 and TRBJ2-7; 9 positions match TRBD1. From germline, CDR1 is LNHDA and CDR2 SQIVND (reference sequence). The CDR3 contains 15 residues. The V segment lost 3 bases and the J segment 2 bases; nucleotides outside the gene matches: 5. The DNA of the CDR3 is TGTGCCAGTAGTATGGGAGGGACAGGGACCTACGAGCAGTACTTC. Amino acid sequence: CASSMGGTGTYEQYF.

V gene TRBV11-2 combines with J gene TRBJ1-2, with 7 bases matching TRBD1. The CDR3 consists of 15 residues. V lost 3 bases and J lost 8; bases outside the gene matches: 12. CDR1 is SGHAT and CDR2 is FQNNGV in the germline V gene. CDR3 in amino acids: CASSLGTAAGGGYTF. CDR3 nucleotides: TGTGCCAGCAGCTTGGGGACAGCCGCCGGCGGGGGCTACACCTTC.

The chain is built from TRBV7-9 and TRBJ1-6, with TRBD1 identical over 7 bases. The V gene's germline CDR1 is SEHNR and CDR2 FQNEAQ (reference sequence). The junction had 5 bases not matched to a gene; V was cut back by 1 base and J by 5 bases. CDR3 length: 16 residues. CDR3 sequence (DNA): TGTGCCAGCAGCTTAGGGACAGGAATAAATAATTCACCCCTCCACTTT. This sequence encodes CASSLGTGINNSPLHF. The variable domain in full, completed from reference TRBV7-9 and TRBJ1-6, reads DTGVSQNPRHKITKRGQNVTFRCDPISEHNRLYWYRQTLGQGPEFLTYFQNEAQLEKSRLLSDRFSAERPKGSFSTLEIQRTEQGDSAMYLCASSLGTGINNSPLHFGNGTRLTVT.

J is TRBJ1-4 and V is TRBV5-5, with D perhaps matching TRBD1 (6 bases). V was shortened by 4 bases and J by 8 bases, with 15 bases between the two germline ends. Germline-derived CDR1 and CDR2 are SGHKS and YYEKEE (reference sequence). The CDR3 contains 14 residues. As DNA, the CDR3 is TGTGCCAGCAGCCCCTGGGGGCCGGGGGAAAAACTGTTTTTT. It translates to CASSPWGPGEKLFF.

The chain joins TRBV7-9 to TRBJ1-2, with a possible D match to TRBD1 (6 bases). This CDR3 is 15 amino acids long. Germline V gene lookup returns CDR1 SEHNR and CDR2 FQNEAQ (reference sequence). V lost 5 bases and J 3 bases, leaving 16 bases between the germline ends. This CDR3 is CASSRRWDKYYGYTF. The CDR3 region has the DNA TGTGCCAGCAGCCGTCGATGGGACAAATACTATGGCTACACCTTC. Complete variable domain (other parts from reference TRBV7-9 and TRBJ1-2): DTGVSQNPRHKITKRGQNVTFRCDPISEHNRLYWYRQTLGQGPEFLTYFQNEAQLEKSRLLSDRFSAERPKGSFSTLEIQRTEQGDSAMYLCASSRRWDKYYGYTFGSGTRLTVV.

The chain couples TRBV4-3 to TRBJ2-3, with unresolved D. From germline, CDR1 is LGHNA and CDR2 YSLEER. This CDR3 is built from 13 residues. V gave up 0 bases and J gave up 5 bases, with 6 bases separating them. As DNA, the CDR3 is TGCGCCAGCAGCCAAGAGTCCCGAGATACGCAGTATTTT. Translating it yields CASSQESRDTQYF.